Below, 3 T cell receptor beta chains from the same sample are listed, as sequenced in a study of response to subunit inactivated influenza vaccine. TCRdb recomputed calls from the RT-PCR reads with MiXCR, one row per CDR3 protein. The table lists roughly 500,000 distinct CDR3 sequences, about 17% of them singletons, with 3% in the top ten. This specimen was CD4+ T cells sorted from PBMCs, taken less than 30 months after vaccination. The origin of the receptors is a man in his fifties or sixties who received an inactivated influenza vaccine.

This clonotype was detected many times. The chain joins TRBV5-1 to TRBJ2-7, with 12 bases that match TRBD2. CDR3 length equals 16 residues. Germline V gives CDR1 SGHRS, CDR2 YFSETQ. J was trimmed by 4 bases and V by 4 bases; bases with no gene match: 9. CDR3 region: CASSTSTSGRGYEQYF. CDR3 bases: TGCGCCAGCAGCACGTCGACTAGCGGGAGAGGATACGAGCAGTACTTC.

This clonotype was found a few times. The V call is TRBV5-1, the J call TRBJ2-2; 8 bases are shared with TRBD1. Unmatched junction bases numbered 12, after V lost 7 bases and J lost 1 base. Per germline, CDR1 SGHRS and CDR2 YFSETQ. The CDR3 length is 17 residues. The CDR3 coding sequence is TGCGCCAGCGGAAGACTCCCCGGACAGGGGAACACCGGGGAGCTGTTTTTT. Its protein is CASGRLPGQGNTGELFF.

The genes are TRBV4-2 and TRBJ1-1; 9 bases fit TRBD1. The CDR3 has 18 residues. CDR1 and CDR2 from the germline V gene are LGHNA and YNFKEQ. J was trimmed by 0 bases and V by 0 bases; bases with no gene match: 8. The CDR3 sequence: CASSQDQGQGLLNTEAFF. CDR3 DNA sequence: TGTGCCAGCAGCCAAGATCAAGGACAGGGGCTCTTGAACACTGAAGCTTTCTTT.